Listed below are T cell receptor beta chains from one sample, sequenced in a study of T-cell reconstitution after alpha-beta-depleted transplantation in children. Each CDR3 protein is one row after TCRdb ran MiXCR on the PCR reads. The sample shows about 900,000 distinct CDR3 sequences, around 30% of them seen only once. This specimen was PBMCs, mostly from graft donor cells, taken 360 days after TCRalphabeta/CD19-depleted stem cell transplant. The receptors stem from a boy in the first two years of life who had a stem cell transplant for SCID, so the T cells may come from the graft donor. Each CDR3 is given with its conserved first and last residue. The D gene is left open where the match is weak. Rows may omit the clone size; those that give it use once, few, many or a size class.

>-|TRBV6-2/TRBV6-3|15|TRBD1|TRBJ2-1
TGTGCCATACGAGAGACAGGGAGAGCCTACAATGAGCAGTTCTTC
CAIRETGRAYNEQFF
>-|TRBV12-3/TRBV12-4|16|TRBD2|TRBJ2-3
TGTGCCAGCAGTTTAAAGGGTAGCGGGGGGGCACAGGCGCAGTATTTT
CASSLKGSGGAQAQYF
>many|TRBV10-1|17|TRBD1|TRBJ2-3
TGCGCCAGCAGTGAGGAAGGACAGGGAACCCGCACAGATACGCAGTATTTT
CASSEEGQGTRTDTQYF
>many|TRBV7-9|16|-|TRBJ2-5
TGTGCCAGCAGCTTTCATGCGGGGTCCGGGGCAAAGACCCAGTACTTC
CASSFHAGSGAKTQYF
>few|TRBV7-6|14|-|TRBJ2-3
TGTGCCAGCAGCTTAGGGTTGCCGAAGGATGCGCAGTATTTT
CASSLGLPKDAQYF
>-|TRBV12-3/TRBV12-4|16|TRBD2|TRBJ2-1
TGTGCCAGCAGTTTGAGAGGCCAGCGGGGGGGCCATGAGCAGTTCTTC
CASSLRGQRGGHEQFF
>few|TRBV6-2/TRBV6-3|15|-|TRBJ2-4
TGTGCCAGCAGTTATGTTGTTGGCAGGCTTAACATTCAGTACTTC
CASSYVVGRLNIQYF
>-|TRBV30|12|-|TRBJ2-1
TGTGCCTGGAGTGCAGGGTTGAATGAGCAGTTCTTC
CAWSAGLNEQFF
>few|TRBV4-1|17|-|TRBJ1-5
TGCGCCAGCAGCCAAGATCAAGGGACACGGGGCAATCAGCCCCAGCATTTT
CASSQDQGTRGNQPQHF
>-|TRBV12-3/TRBV12-4|17|-|TRBJ2-6
TGTGCCAGCACCCCCTTTTGGTGGCTCTCTGGGGCCAACGTCCTGACTTTC
CASTPFWWLSGANVLTF
>many|TRBV12-3/TRBV12-4|16|-|TRBJ2-3
TGTGCCAGCAGTCTCCATGGGGGGCTTAGCACAGATACGCAGTATTTT
CASSLHGGLSTDTQYF
>few|TRBV10-3|11|-|TRBJ1-4
TGTGCCACCCGGAGGGATGAAAAACTGTTTTTT
CATRRDEKLFF
>-|TRBV9|15|-|TRBJ2-3
TGTGCCAGCAGCGTAAAACAAGGGTACACAGATACGCAGTATTTT
CASSVKQGYTDTQYF
>few|TRBV28|15|TRBD1|TRBJ2-7
TGTGCCAGCAGTCCCCTAGGGGCAGGGGGCAACGAGCAGTACTTC
CASSPLGAGGNEQYF
>-|TRBV29-1|14|TRBD1|TRBJ2-4
TGCAGCGGCTGGACAGGACTAGCCAAAAACATTCAGTACTTC
CSGWTGLAKNIQYF
>few|TRBV10-3|15|-|TRBJ1-1
TGTGCCATCAGTGAGTGGGAGACAGGGAACACTGAAGCTTTCTTT
CAISEWETGNTEAFF
>-|TRBV27|17|-|TRBJ2-5
TGTGCCAGCAGTTTAACCTACGGAACCGACAGGCCCCGGGCCCAGTACTTC
CASSLTYGTDRPRAQYF
>few|TRBV4-3|16|-|TRBJ1-5
TGCGCCAGCAGCCAAGATCCGGGAGAGTTGGGTCAGCCCCAGCATTTT
CASSQDPGELGQPQHF
>-|TRBV2|15|-|TRBJ2-1
TGTGCCAGCAGTGAGAACAGTCCTTCCTACAATGAGCAGTTCTTC
CASSENSPSYNEQFF
>few|TRBV7-3|14|-|TRBJ2-7
TGTGCCAGCAGCTTATTTCAGGGAGCCTACGAGCAGTACTTC
CASSLFQGAYEQYF
>few|TRBV18|16|-|TRBJ2-4
TGTGCCAGCTCACCCCTGCGGGCTTCAGCCAAAAACATTCAGTACTTC
CASSPLRASAKNIQYF
>-|TRBV21-1|15|-|TRBJ2-7
TGTGCCAGCAGCCCCCGTGGTGTTCACCCCTACGAGCAGTACTTC
CASSPRGVHPYEQYF
>-|TRBV7-9|16|-|TRBJ2-3
TGTGCCAGCAGCCCTTTTAAGACGTTGGGCACAGATACGCAGTATTTT
CASSPFKTLGTDTQYF
>-|TRBV20-1|18|-|TRBJ2-4
TGCAGTGCTAGATCACGCGCCAGAGCCCACGCAACCAAAAACATTCAGTACTTC
CSARSRARAHATKNIQYF
>-|TRBV7-1|15|-|TRBJ2-7
TGTGCCAGCAGCACAGACCGGGACCGCCGCTACGAGCAGTACTTC
CASSTDRDRRYEQYF
>-|TRBV20-1|15|-|TRBJ1-5
TGCAGTGCTAGAGATTTAGGGGGGGGCGGTCAGCCCCAGCATTTT
CSARDLGGGGQPQHF
>few|TRBV5-1|16|-|TRBJ2-1
TGCGCCAGCAGCTTGGTATTTTACTATCAGGTGAATGAGCAGTTCTTC
CASSLVFYYQVNEQFF
>few|TRBV5-1|16|-|TRBJ2-1
TGCGCCAGCAGCCATGGGCGGGGCTCCCTTGGCAATGAGCAGTTCTTC
CASSHGRGSLGNEQFF
>few|TRBV10-3|14|TRBD1|TRBJ1-4
TGTGCCATCAGTCCGACAGGGCTTAATGAAAAACTGTTTTTT
CAISPTGLNEKLFF
>-|TRBV9|16|TRBD2|TRBJ2-1
TGTGCCAGCAGCGTAGAGGCTAGCGGAGTCGTAGGGGAGCAGTTCTTC
CASSVEASGVVGEQFF
>-|TRBV29-1|11|-|TRBJ1-3
TGCAGCGTTGTTTCGGTGAACACCATATATTTT
CSVVSVNTIYF
>few|TRBV6-5|15|-|TRBJ1-1
TGTGCCACCAAGTTTAAACGGTCCCAGAACACTGAAGCTTTCTTT
CATKFKRSQNTEAFF
>-|TRBV10-2|13|-|TRBJ2-7
TGCGCCAGCACCACACATACCCTCCGCGAGCAGTACTTC
CASTTHTLREQYF
>-|TRBV12-3/TRBV12-4|20|TRBD1|TRBJ2-1
TGTGCCAGCACGGGGGCCGTCCGGGACAGGGGTCCGAGCTCCTACAATGAGCAGTTCTTC
CASTGAVRDRGPSSYNEQFF
>few|TRBV28|15|-|TRBJ2-3
TGTGCCAGCAGTCCGGGCCCATATCCCACAGATACGCAGTATTTT
CASSPGPYPTDTQYF
>-|TRBV15|15|-|TRBJ2-5
TGTGCCACCAGCAGAGATCTTCGGTTACGGGAGACCCAGTACTTC
CATSRDLRLRETQYF
>few|TRBV20-1|11|-|TRBJ1-1
TGCAGTGCCCCGAGTGCGAGGGGTGCTTTCTTT
CSAPSARGAFF
>-|TRBV15|17|-|TRBJ2-7
TGTGCTCCCGGGGCCCGCCGGGACTGGAGGAGCTCCTACGAGCAGTACTTC
CAPGARRDWRSSYEQYF
>once|TRBV3-1|17|-|TRBJ2-2
TGTGCCAGCAGCCTGGCCTTTACGGCCTGGGACACCGGGGAGCTGTTTTTT
CASSLAFTAWDTGELFF
>few|TRBV6-5|12|TRBD1|TRBJ2-7
TGTGCCAGTACGAGGACAGGGGATGAGCAGTACTTC
CASTRTGDEQYF
>few|TRBV5-1|17|-|TRBJ2-2
TGCGCCAGCAGCACCCCCCCGGGACTTGCGAACACCGGGGAGCTGTTTTTT
CASSTPPGLANTGELFF
>-|TRBV6-5|18|-|TRBJ1-2
TGTGCCAGCAGTTACCGAAGGATTCGACCAGGGCCGCACTATGGCTACACCTTC
CASSYRRIRPGPHYGYTF
>few|TRBV28|15|TRBD2|TRBJ2-5
TGTGCCAGCAGTTTGCCTAGCGGGGGCCAAGAGACCCAGTACTTC
CASSLPSGGQETQYF
>many|TRBV4-2|16|-|TRBJ2-7
TGTGCCAGCAGCCAAGATCTTTGGGGGGCAGGCCACGAGCAGTACTTC
CASSQDLWGAGHEQYF
>-|TRBV9|15|-|TRBJ2-5
TGTGCCAGCAGTCGGGACGGAGTGTACCAAGAGACCCAGTACTTC
CASSRDGVYQETQYF
>few|TRBV7-3|13|-|TRBJ2-7
TGTGCCAGCAGCTTTACCGCGGGGTACGAGCAGTACTTC
CASSFTAGYEQYF